This T cell receptor (beta chain) appears in the sequencing data of a study of T cell clusters in autoimmune cytopenias. Whole-study results and caveats: Primary autoimmune cytopenia patients appeared to lack physiological T cell clusters present in healthy donors. Functional roles of the in silico T cell clusters still await experimental validation. The cluster-lack signature was not seen for secondary cytopenia versus chronic lymphocytic leukemia. TRB repertoire shifts in secondary cytopenia and chronic lymphocytic leukemia mostly reflected lymphoma, not autoimmunity.

Comments on this clonotype: What it binds is not known.

TRB was amplified by touch-down multiplex PCR, primer pools A and B combined. For each CDR3 protein, TCRdb gives one entry from its re-call of the multiplex PCR reads, without DNA. The sample table includes approximately 4,600 distinct CDR3 sequences. The CDR3 extends over 15 amino acids. The germline CDR1 and CDR2 sequences are MNHEY and SMNVEV (reference sequence). About 39,000 genome equivalents of blood DNA were amplified for TRB. J is TRBJ2-1 and V is TRBV27; the D call of TRBD2 rests on TCRdb alone, since no DNA is present to check it. The specimen sequenced was peripheral blood. The sequence was obtained from a human donor with an autoimmune cytopenia or autoimmune hepatitis (not recorded which). The CDR3 loop is CASSPSGRGSNEQFF.